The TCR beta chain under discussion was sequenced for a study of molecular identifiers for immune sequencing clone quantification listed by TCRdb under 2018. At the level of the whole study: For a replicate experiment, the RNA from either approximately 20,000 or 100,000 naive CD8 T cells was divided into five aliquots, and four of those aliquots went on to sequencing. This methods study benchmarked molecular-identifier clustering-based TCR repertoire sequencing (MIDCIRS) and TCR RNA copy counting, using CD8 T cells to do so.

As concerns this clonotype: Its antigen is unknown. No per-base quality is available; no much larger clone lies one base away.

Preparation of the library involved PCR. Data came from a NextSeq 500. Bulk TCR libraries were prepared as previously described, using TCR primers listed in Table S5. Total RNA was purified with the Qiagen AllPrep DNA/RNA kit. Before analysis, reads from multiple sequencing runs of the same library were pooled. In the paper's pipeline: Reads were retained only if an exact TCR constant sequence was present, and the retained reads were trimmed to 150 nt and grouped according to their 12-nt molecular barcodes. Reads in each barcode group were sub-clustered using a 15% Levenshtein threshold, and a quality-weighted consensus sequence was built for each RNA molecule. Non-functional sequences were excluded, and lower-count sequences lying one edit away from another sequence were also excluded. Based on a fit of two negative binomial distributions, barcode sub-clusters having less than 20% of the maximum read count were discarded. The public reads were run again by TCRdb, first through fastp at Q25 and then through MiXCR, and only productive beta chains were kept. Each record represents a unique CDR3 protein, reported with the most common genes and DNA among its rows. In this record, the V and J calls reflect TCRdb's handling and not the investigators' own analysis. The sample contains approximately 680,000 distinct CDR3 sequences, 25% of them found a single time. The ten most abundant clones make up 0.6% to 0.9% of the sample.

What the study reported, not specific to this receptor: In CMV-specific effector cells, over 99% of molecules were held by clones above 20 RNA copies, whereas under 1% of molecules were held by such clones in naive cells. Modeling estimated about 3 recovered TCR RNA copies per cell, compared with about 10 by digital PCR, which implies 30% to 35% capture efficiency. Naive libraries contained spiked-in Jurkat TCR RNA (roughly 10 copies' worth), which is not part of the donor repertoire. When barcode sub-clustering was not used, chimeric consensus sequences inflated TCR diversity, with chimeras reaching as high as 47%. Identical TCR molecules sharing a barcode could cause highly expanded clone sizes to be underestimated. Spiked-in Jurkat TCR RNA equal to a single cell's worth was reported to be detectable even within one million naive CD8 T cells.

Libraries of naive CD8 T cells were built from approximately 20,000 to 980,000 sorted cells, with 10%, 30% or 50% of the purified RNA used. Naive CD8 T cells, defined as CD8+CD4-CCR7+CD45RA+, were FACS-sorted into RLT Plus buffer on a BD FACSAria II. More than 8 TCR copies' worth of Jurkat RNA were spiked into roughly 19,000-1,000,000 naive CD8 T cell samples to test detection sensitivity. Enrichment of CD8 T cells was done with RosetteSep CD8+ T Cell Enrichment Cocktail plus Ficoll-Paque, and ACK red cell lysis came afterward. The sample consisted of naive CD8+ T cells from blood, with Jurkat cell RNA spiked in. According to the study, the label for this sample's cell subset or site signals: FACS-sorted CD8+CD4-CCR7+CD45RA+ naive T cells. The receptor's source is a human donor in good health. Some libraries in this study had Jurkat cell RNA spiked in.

The CDR3 protein is CAWSFNSREQFF. The DNA sequence is given as TGTGCCTGGAGTTTTAACTCCCGGGAGCAGTTCTTC. The V and J segments used are TRBV30 and TRBJ2-1; confidence is insufficient to name the D gene. The CDR3 measures 12 amino acids from cysteine to phenylalanine. The sequence is cut down to CDR3 DNA, 36 bases in frame from base 1. The V end loses 2 bases and the J end loses 10 bases, and a stretch of 12 bases separates them. CDR1 GTSNPN and CDR2 SVGIG were looked up in the germline V gene (reference sequence).